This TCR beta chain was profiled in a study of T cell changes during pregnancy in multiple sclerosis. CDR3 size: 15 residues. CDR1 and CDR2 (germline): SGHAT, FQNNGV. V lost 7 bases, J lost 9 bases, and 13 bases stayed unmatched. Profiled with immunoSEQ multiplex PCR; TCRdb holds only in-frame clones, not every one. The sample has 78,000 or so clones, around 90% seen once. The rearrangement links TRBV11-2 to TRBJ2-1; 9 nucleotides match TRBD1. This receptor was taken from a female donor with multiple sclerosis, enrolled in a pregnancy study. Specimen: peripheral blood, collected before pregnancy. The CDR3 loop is CASTPTGQGLVEQFF. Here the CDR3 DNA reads TGTGCCAGCACCCCAACGGGACAGGGATTAGTTGAGCAGTTCTTC.